This T cell receptor beta chain was sequenced during a study of neurological immune-mediated disorders. Study overall: The study included about 34 multiple sclerosis patients, approximately 30 relapsing-remitting and 3 secondary progressive. Study-wide points: Association of the multiple sclerosis repertoire cluster with clinical or MRI features was not observed for any feature.

Synthesis of cDNA was performed by 5'RACE using 10-nucleotide random UMIs. One entry per CDR3 protein, called by TCRdb with MiXCR from the 5' RACE reads. Of approximately 41,000 distinct CDR3 sequences in the sample, 2.5% were seen once. This clonotype has a count of ten or more. The antigen is not known. This CDR3 is built from 13 residues. V lost 2 bases to trimming and J lost 7 bases, with 11 bases between them. The V gene is TRBV12-3 or TRBV12-4, the J gene TRBJ1-1; D is perhaps TRBD1 (5 bases). This TCR derives from a man younger than 45 with multiple sclerosis. The sample was PBMCs. The CDR3 protein is CASSLYGGSEAFF. Written as DNA, the CDR3 is TGTGCCAGCAGTTTATACGGGGGGAGTGAAGCTTTCTTT.